Shown below are 16 T cell receptor beta chains from a single sample sequenced in a study of CXCR3-negative and CXCR3-positive naive CD8 T cells. Study-level findings and limits: Naive CXCR3-positive cells had TRB CDR3s more hydrophobic than those of CXCR3-negative naive cells.

Their cognate antigens are unknown. cDNA libraries for TRB were generated by 5' RACE incorporating UMI labels. From its re-call of the 5' RACE reads, TCRdb lists each CDR3 protein once, without DNA. The sample table includes about 89,000 distinct CDR3 sequences. Sequenced material: naive CXCR3+ CD8+ T cells from blood. Noted subset: CD45RO-CCR7+CD27+CD95- naive CD8+ T cells expressing CXCR3 (TNR3+). All receptors come from a human donor in good health. Some clones in this sample may be carry-over from other donors' samples.

This chain links TRBV20-1 with TRBJ1-1. CDR3 length: 15 amino acids. The germline gives CDR1 DFQATT, CDR2 SNEGSKA (reference sequence). CDR3 sequence reads: CSAEWRMDWSTEAFF.

The V call is TRBV14, the J call TRBJ2-3; TCRdb returns TRBD1, unconfirmable since there is no DNA. Per germline, CDR1 SGHDN and CDR2 FVKESK. The CDR3 has 14 amino acids. Here the CDR3 reads CASSQWSLGDTQYF.

V and J are TRBV6-6 and TRBJ2-5; the TCRdb D gene call, TRBD2, has no DNA to confirm it. The CDR3 has 16 amino acids. Germline CDR1 is MNHNY and CDR2 is SVGAGI (reference sequence). The CDR3 spells CASSYSYRTNQETQYF.

V usage is TRBV18 and J usage is TRBJ2-1; no DNA is available, so the TRBD1 call from TCRdb remains unchecked. CDR1 is KGHSH, CDR2 LQKENI, per germline. The CDR3 runs to 15 residues. The CDR3 spells CSSSGTGGDYNEQFF.

The chain recombines TRBV20-1 with TRBJ2-3. Germline CDR1 reads DFQATT; CDR2 reads SNEGSKA (reference sequence). This CDR3 region has 16 residues. CDR3 sequence: CSARDPLAIYTDTQYF.

The chain employs TRBV9 and TRBJ2-5; TCRdb calls TRBD2, which cannot be checked without DNA. Looked up from germline, CDR1 is SGDLS and CDR2 is YYNGEE. The CDR3 covers 19 residues. The CDR3 loop is CASSVGPGLSLWGLETQYF.

The chain recombines TRBV20-1 with TRBJ1-1; with no DNA, the TCRdb D assignment of TRBD1 cannot be verified. Germline V gives CDR1 DFQATT, CDR2 SNEGSKA (reference sequence). The CDR3 length is 14 residues. CDR3 residues: CSARVRVGDTEAFF.

This chain links TRBV7-2 with TRBJ1-1; TCRdb selects TRBD1, and the lack of DNA leaves this call unchecked. The germline CDR1 and CDR2 sequences are SGHTA and FQGNSA. The CDR3 covers 14 residues. The CDR3 protein is CASSSGGGTTEAFF.

The chain links TRBV14 to TRBJ2-2; absent DNA, TCRdb's TRBD2 call cannot be checked. The CDR3 loop spans 15 amino acids. Per the germline V gene, CDR1 is SGHDN and CDR2 is FVKESK. The CDR3: CASSRGRYHTGELFF.

J is TRBJ2-5 and V is TRBV9; TCRdb's D gene call, TRBD2, goes unchecked for lack of DNA. CDR3 size: 15 residues. Germline V CDR1 and CDR2: SGDLS, YYNGEE. The CDR3 protein is CASSPGTSGTETQYF.

The chain joins TRBV29-1 to TRBJ2-3; TCRdb's D gene call, TRBD2, goes unchecked for lack of DNA. CDR1 and CDR2 (germline): SQVTM, ANQGSEA. The CDR3 spans 15 residues. The CDR3 spells CSVSPTSGGTDTQYF.

The V and J genes are TRBV9 and TRBJ2-4; TCRdb designates TRBD1, a call that cannot be tested without DNA. The CDR3 is 13 amino acids. The germline CDR1 and CDR2 sequences are SGDLS and YYNGEE. CDR3 residues: CASSSPAANIQYF.

V is TRBV14 and J is TRBJ1-5; no DNA is available, so the TRBD1 call from TCRdb remains unchecked. Per germline, CDR1 SGHDN and CDR2 FVKESK. The CDR3 is made up of 14 amino acids. The CDR3: CASSLQGYNQPQHF.

V is TRBV4-2 and J is TRBJ2-7; lacking DNA, the TRBD2 call made by TCRdb goes unchecked. The germline V gene has CDR1 LGHNA and CDR2 YNFKEQ. The CDR3 runs to 18 residues. Here the CDR3 reads CASSQLAGGVSGPYEQYF.

This chain connects TRBV12-3 or TRBV12-4 to TRBJ1-1. The CDR3 runs 14 residues. The CDR3 is CASSFGKSGEEAFF.

The J gene is TRBJ2-5, the V gene TRBV5-4. Germline assignment: CDR1 SGHNT and CDR2 YYREEE (reference sequence). The CDR3 length is 13 residues. The CDR3 loop reads CASSLEGQETQYF.